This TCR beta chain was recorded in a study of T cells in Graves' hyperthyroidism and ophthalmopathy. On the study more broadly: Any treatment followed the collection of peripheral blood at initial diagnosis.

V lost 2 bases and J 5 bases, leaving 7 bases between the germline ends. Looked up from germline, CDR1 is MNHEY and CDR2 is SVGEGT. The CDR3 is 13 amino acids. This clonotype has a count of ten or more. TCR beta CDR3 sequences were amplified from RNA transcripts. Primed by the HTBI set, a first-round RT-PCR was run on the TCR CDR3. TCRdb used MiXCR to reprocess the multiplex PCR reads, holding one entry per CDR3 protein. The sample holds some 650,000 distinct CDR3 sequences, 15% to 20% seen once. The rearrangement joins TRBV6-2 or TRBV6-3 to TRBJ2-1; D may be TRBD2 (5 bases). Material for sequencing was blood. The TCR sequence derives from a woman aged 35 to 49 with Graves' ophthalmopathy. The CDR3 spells CASSYGENNEQFF. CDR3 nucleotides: TGTGCCAGCAGTTACGGGGAGAACAATGAGCAGTTCTTC.